These 26 T cell receptor beta chains came from one sample sequenced in a study of regulatory T cells in long-lasting Graves disease. Investigators prepared the TCR beta libraries by applying iRepertoire HTBI primers and Arm-PCR of CDR3 regions. One entry per CDR3 protein results from TCRdb running MiXCR on the multiplex PCR reads. The table has about 500,000 distinct CDR3 sequences, around 12% seen once. Documented time point: newly diagnosed GD, antithyroid drugs for less than 3 months. Isolated PBMC RNA provided the starting material for the TCR library. These data were likewise used in another study, on T cells in Graves' hyperthyroidism and ophthalmopathy.

The sequences come from peripheral blood mononuclear cells (PBMCs), collected at new diagnosis, from a patient treated with antithyroid drugs. The receptor source for this set is a woman under 40 with Graves disease.

Note on this clonotype: A read error may be the cause here, since a much bigger clone is one base away. The chain combines TRBV7-2 with TRBJ2-3; a weak D match, TRBD2 (6 bases). Germline CDR1 and CDR2: SGHTA and FQGNSA. The CDR3 length is 15 residues. CDR3: CVSSFRGRTSDTQYF. CDR3 DNA sequence: TGTGTCAGCAGCTTTCGGGGGAGAACGTCCGATACGCAGTATTTT.

This clonotype came up many times. The chain is built from TRBV5-4 and TRBJ2-1; 8 nucleotides match TRBD1. The CDR3 consists of 16 residues. V shed 0 bases and J 4 bases; nucleotides not matched to a gene: 6. Germline CDR1 and CDR2: SGHNT and YYREEE (reference sequence). DNA of the CDR3: TGTGCCAGCAGCTTGGGGGGACAGGCAACTTACAATGAGCAGTTCTTC. It yields the protein CASSLGGQATYNEQFF. Full variable domain (outside the CDR3, taken from reference TRBV5-4 and TRBJ2-1): ETGVTQSPTHLIKTRGQQVTLRCSSQSGHNTVSWYQQALGQGPQFIFQYYREEENGRGNFPPRFSGLQFPNYSSELNVNALELDDSALYLCASSLGGQATYNEQFFGPGTRLTVL.

This clonotype was recorded a few times. A read error may be the cause here, since a much bigger clone is one base away. The genes are TRBV11-1 and TRBJ2-6; tentatively, D is TRBD1 (6 bases). CDR3 length: 22 amino acids. Germline V CDR1 and CDR2: SGHAT, FQDESV (reference sequence). This chain's CDR3 is CASEASPVQNRQAGLGANALTF. In DNA, the CDR3 is TGTGCCAGTGAGGCGAGTCCGGTTCAAAATCGACAGGCAGGTCTTGGGGCCAACGCCCTGACTTTC.

V is TRBV19 and J is TRBJ2-1, with 7 bases identical to TRBD1. J gave up 1 base and V 3 bases, and 9 bases lay outside the gene matches. This CDR3 has 17 amino acids. Per the germline V gene, CDR1 is LNHDA and CDR2 is SQIVND (reference sequence). CDR3 DNA: TGTGCCAGTAGTATCTCAGGACAGGTTTTATCCTACAATGAGCAGTTCTTC. Translation gives CASSISGQVLSYNEQFF.

In regard to this clonotype: Possible read error: a much larger clone is one base away. The genes are TRBV6-2 or TRBV6-3 and TRBJ1-5; TRBD1 matches at 7 bases. Germline values: CDR1 MNHEY, CDR2 SVGEGT. J was trimmed by 0 bases and V by 7 bases; bases with no gene match: 18. The CDR3 sequence is 19 residues long. CDR3 residues: CASTPASSDRYHSNQPQHF. In DNA form, the CDR3 reads TGTGCCAGCACCCCGGCCTCCTCGGACAGGTATCATAGCAATCAGCCCCAGCATTTT.

This clonotype was detected many times. V is TRBV6-5 and J is TRBJ1-1, with D tentatively TRBD1 (5 bases). The CDR3 runs 15 residues. V lost 2 bases and J lost 11, with 21 bases in between. Germline lookup yields CDR1 MNHEY and CDR2 SVGAGI. The CDR3 here is CASSYEAGQFRLAFF. The CDR3 region has the DNA TGTGCCAGCAGTTACGAGGCAGGGCAGTTCCGGTTGGCTTTCTTT.

Ten or more counts support this clonotype. The J gene is TRBJ1-2, the V gene TRBV18; D might be TRBD1 (6 bases). Germline CDR1 KGHSH, CDR2 LQKENI. Trimming removed 6 bases from V and 4 bases from J, with 12 bases in between. This CDR3 has 13 residues. CDR3 protein: CASSATGIYGYTF. CDR3 DNA sequence: TGTGCCAGCTCGGCTACAGGGATCTATGGCTACACCTTC.

This clonotype was seen ten or more times. The CDR3, as DNA: TGTGCCAGCAGTCCCGGGGTGGCGAGAACCTACGAGCAGTACTTC. Translating gives CASSPGVARTYEQYF. The J gene is TRBJ2-7, the V gene TRBV27, with D maybe TRBD2 (5 bases). Germline CDR1 MNHEY, CDR2 SMNVEV (reference sequence). The CDR3 runs 15 residues. Deletions cut 5 bases from V and 2 bases from J, with 16 bases between.

This clonotype has a count of ten or more. This chain connects TRBV7-9 to TRBJ2-2; TRBD2 matches at 7 bases. Germline CDR1 reads SEHNR; CDR2 reads FQNEAQ (reference sequence). Unmatched junction bases numbered 12, after V lost 4 bases and J lost 4 bases. The CDR3 has 17 amino acids. CDR3 sequence reads: CASSWPGGGTVTGELFF. In DNA, the CDR3 is TGTGCCAGCAGCTGGCCGGGAGGAGGGACTGTCACCGGGGAGCTGTTTTTT.

Only a few counts were recorded for this clonotype. V gene TRBV30 combines with J gene TRBJ2-2; D may match TRBD1 or TRBD2 (7 bases each). Deletions cut 5 bases from V and 7 bases from J, with 20 bases between. Germline V gene data show CDR1 as GTSNPN and CDR2 as SVGIG (reference sequence). The CDR3 covers 15 residues. The CDR3 protein is CAWGDSGKEVGELFF. CDR3 bases: TGTGCCTGGGGGGACAGCGGGAAGGAGGTCGGGGAGCTGTTTTTT.

In its sample, this clonotype was seen many times. The chain has TRBV6-1 and TRBJ1-6, with D possibly being TRBD1 (6 bases). From germline, CDR1 is MNHNS and CDR2 SASEGT. The ends were cut back, 2 bases at V and 4 bases at J, with 9 bases in the middle. The CDR3 sequence is 15 residues long. The DNA for the CDR3 is TGTGCCAGCAGTGAAAGGACAGCTTATAATTCACCCCTCCACTTT. Protein product: CASSERTAYNSPLHF.

This sequence joins TRBV5-1 and TRBJ2-7; 12 bases fit TRBD1. The CDR3 extends over 15 amino acids. With V trimmed by 0 bases and J by 9 bases, 7 bases remained unmatched. Germline assignment: CDR1 SGHRS and CDR2 YFSETQ. DNA for the CDR3: TGCGCCAGCAGCTTGGCTTTGGGACAGGGGGCAGCGCAGTACTTC. It encodes CASSLALGQGAAQYF.

This clonotype was seen repeatedly, ten times or more. This chain links TRBV5-5 with TRBJ2-3; TRBD1 matches 10 bases. The CDR3 loop spans 15 amino acids. The germline gives CDR1 SGHKS, CDR2 YYEKEE (reference sequence). Losses at the gene ends were 7 bases for V and 7 bases for J; bases not matched to a gene: 12. CDR3 DNA sequence: TGTGCCAGCGGACCCGGGACAGGGGAGTCATATACGCAGTATTTT. This codes for CASGPGTGESYTQYF.

This clonotype has at least ten counts. The chain recombines TRBV27 with TRBJ1-1; TRBD1 is a possible D gene (5 bases). CDR1 is MNHEY and CDR2 is SMNVEV in the germline V gene (reference sequence). This CDR3 spans 15 amino acids. Trimming took off 5 bases at V and 2 bases at J, with 15 bases between the two ends. CDR3 protein: CASSRGLGGNTEAFF. Written as DNA, the CDR3 is TGTGCCAGCAGTCGGGGACTCGGAGGTAACACTGAAGCTTTCTTT.

This clonotype occurred many times. The chain is built from TRBV4-1 and TRBJ1-1, with TRBD1 identical over 8 bases. Losses at the gene ends were 4 bases for V and 3 bases for J; bases not matched to a gene: 7. Germline CDR1 MGHRA, CDR2 YSYEKL. The CDR3 consists of 15 residues. The CDR3 region has the DNA TGCGCCAGCAGCCCGCCGACAGGGGTGTACACTGAAGCTTTCTTT. It translates to CASSPPTGVYTEAFF.

A note on this clonotype: The conserved closing phenylalanine or tryptophan is absent in this CDR3, likely reflecting a read error. The V call is TRBV5-1, the J call TRBJ2-3; 13 bases agree with TRBD2. Germline V gene lookup returns CDR1 SGHRS and CDR2 YFSETQ. The V segment lost 1 base and the J segment 4 bases; nucleotides outside the gene matches: 6. This CDR3 is 17 amino acids long. In nucleotides, the CDR3 is TGCGCCAGCAGCTTGAGGGGACTAGCGGGGTACGCAGATACGCAGTATCTT. Residues: CASSLRGLAGYADTQYL.

This clonotype has ten or more counts. This rearrangement joins TRBV5-1 to TRBJ2-3, with 9 bases identical to TRBD1. The CDR3 spans 17 residues. V was pared by 2 bases and J by 3 bases, with 10 bases of the junction left unmatched. Per the germline V gene, CDR1 is SGHRS and CDR2 is YFSETQ. The CDR3 region has the DNA TGCGCCAGCAGCTTAGCACCACAGGGGGCATCTACAGATACGCAGTATTTT. This encodes CASSLAPQGASTDTQYF.

This clonotype was seen many times. The chain employs TRBV6-2 or TRBV6-3 and TRBJ2-3; the match to TRBD2 covers 7 bases. Germline V CDR1 and CDR2: MNHEY, SVGEGT. Trimming at V came to 0 bases and at J to 2 bases, leaving 2 bases not matched to a gene. The CDR3 runs to 15 residues. DNA for the CDR3: TGTGCCAGCAGTTACTCGAGCGGGGACACAGATACGCAGTATTTT. It yields the protein CASSYSSGDTDTQYF.

The chain is built from TRBV9 and TRBJ2-1; TRBD2 matches 14 bases. Trimming took 0 bases from V and 4 from J; bases not matched to a gene: 6. The CDR3 has 18 residues. CDR1 and CDR2 from the germline V gene are SGDLS and YYNGEE. Here the CDR3 reads CASSVGVGLAGVYNEQFF. The CDR3 bases are TGTGCCAGCAGCGTAGGAGTGGGACTAGCGGGGGTTTACAATGAGCAGTTCTTC. The full variable domain, its missing parts supplied by reference TRBV9 and TRBJ2-1, is DSGVTQTPKHLITATGQRVTLRCSPRSGDLSVYWYQQSLDQGLQFLIQYYNGEERAKGNILERFSAQQFPDLHSELNLSSLELGDSALYFCASSVGVGLAGVYNEQFFGPGTRLTVL.

This clonotype was counted many times. The chain has TRBV18 and TRBJ1-1, with a tentative D call TRBD1 (5 bases). The CDR3 has 13 amino acids. Germline CDR1 is KGHSH and CDR2 is LQKENI. The germline V and J ends were trimmed by 4 bases and 1 base, with 7 bases remaining between them. CDR3 loop: CASSQQENTEAFF. The CDR3 nucleotides are TGTGCCAGCTCACAACAGGAGAACACTGAAGCTTTCTTT.

This clonotype has more than one count but fewer than ten. This chain links TRBV7-2 with TRBJ2-7; possibly TRBD2 for D (5 bases). Per germline, CDR1 SGHTA and CDR2 FQGNSA. V was clipped by 2 bases and J by 8 bases, with 31 bases between them. The CDR3 consists of 19 residues. CDR3 residues: CASSLFLPGIMGRKNQQYF. The CDR3 bases are TGTGCCAGCAGCTTATTCCTCCCGGGGATTATGGGGAGAAAGAACCAGCAGTACTTC.

The table lists this clonotype with many counts. One base away lies a much larger clone, so this may be a sequencing read error. V usage is TRBV6-2 or TRBV6-3 and J usage is TRBJ2-1; D might be TRBD1 or TRBD2, each matching 5 bases. This CDR3 has 15 amino acids. Deletions cut 5 bases from V and 0 bases from J, with 11 bases between. The germline CDR1 and CDR2 sequences are MNHEY and SVGEGT. The CDR3 nucleotides read TGTGCCAGCAGTGGGACCGGGGTCTCCTACAATGAGCAGTTCTTC. Translated, it gives CASSGTGVSYNEQFF.

This clonotype was seen many times. V is TRBV2 and J is TRBJ2-7, with D tentatively TRBD1 (5 bases). The germline CDR1 and CDR2 sequences are SNHLY and FYNNEI. This CDR3 region has 13 residues. With 4 bases removed from V and 0 bases from J, the gap between germline ends came to 7 bases. The CDR3 reads CASSVRGSYEQYF. The DNA for the CDR3 is TGTGCCAGCAGTGTTAGGGGCTCCTACGAGCAGTACTTC.

V usage is TRBV6-1 and J usage is TRBJ2-1, with TRBD2 identical over 15 bases. Germline-derived CDR1 and CDR2 are MNHNS and SASEGT. This CDR3 comprises 17 residues. J lost 5 bases, V lost 6 bases, and 8 bases had no gene match. In DNA, the CDR3 is TGTGCCAGCAGATCAACGTGGACTAGCGGGGGGGACAATGAGCAGTTCTTC. Amino acid sequence: CASRSTWTSGGDNEQFF.

The chain uses TRBV12-3 or TRBV12-4 and TRBJ2-7; 11 bases map to TRBD2. V gave up 3 bases and J gave up 1 base; unmatched junction bases: 14. CDR3 length: 19 residues. CDR3: CASSFKRLGTSGSSYEQYF. The CDR3 bases are TGTGCCAGCAGTTTTAAAAGGTTGGGCACTAGCGGGAGTTCCTACGAGCAGTACTTC.

The sample holds a few counts of this clonotype. J is TRBJ1-5 and V is TRBV19; TRBD1 might be the D (5 bases). The V and J ends lost 1 base and 6 bases respectively, with 13 bases between them. The CDR3 is 15 amino acids. The germline gives CDR1 LNHDA, CDR2 SQIVND (reference sequence). The CDR3 region is CASSIGRGRFQPQHF. For the CDR3, the DNA is TGTGCCAGTAGTATAGGTAGGGGTAGGTTTCAGCCCCAGCATTTT.